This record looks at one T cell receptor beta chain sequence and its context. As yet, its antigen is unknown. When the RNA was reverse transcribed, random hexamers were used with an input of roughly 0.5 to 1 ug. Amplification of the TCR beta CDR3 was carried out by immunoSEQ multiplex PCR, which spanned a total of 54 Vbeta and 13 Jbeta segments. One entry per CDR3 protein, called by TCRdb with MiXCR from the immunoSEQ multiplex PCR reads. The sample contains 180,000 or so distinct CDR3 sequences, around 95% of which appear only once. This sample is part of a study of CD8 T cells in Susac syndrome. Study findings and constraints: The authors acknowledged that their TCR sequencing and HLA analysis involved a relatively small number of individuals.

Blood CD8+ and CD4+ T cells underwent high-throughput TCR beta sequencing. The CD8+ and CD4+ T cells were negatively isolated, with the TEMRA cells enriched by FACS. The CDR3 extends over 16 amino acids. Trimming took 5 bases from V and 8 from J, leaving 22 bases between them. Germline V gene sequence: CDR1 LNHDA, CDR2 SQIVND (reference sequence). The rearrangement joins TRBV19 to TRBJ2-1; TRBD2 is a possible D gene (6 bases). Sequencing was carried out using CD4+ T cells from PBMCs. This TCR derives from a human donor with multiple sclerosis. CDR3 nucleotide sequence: TGTGCCAGTAGTCCCCGGCGGGGTGGGCCCGGGGATGAGCAGTTCTTC. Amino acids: CASSPRRGGPGDEQFF.